The 14 T cell receptor beta chains below all came from one sample that was sequenced in a study of blood T cell repertoires in COVID-19. Assay: immunoSEQ multiplex PCR; the TCRdb copy retains only in-frame clones and omits some. Of roughly 180,000 clones listed, 75% to 90% are singletons. Sequencing was carried out using peripheral blood. These receptors were obtained from a man between 65 and 79 years old with active or convalescent COVID-19.

V gene TRBV10-3 combines with J gene TRBJ1-6; the D is unclear. Trimming pared 1 base from V and 10 bases from J, leaving 11 bases between. The CDR3 spans 14 residues. Germline V gene sequence: CDR1 ENHRY, CDR2 SYGVKD. The CDR3 region is CAISELAGGSPLHF. The CDR3 nucleotides read TGTGCCATCAGTGAGTTGGCAGGCGGGTCACCCCTCCACTTT.

This sequence joins TRBV5-1 and TRBJ2-3; 11 nucleotides agree with TRBD2. Germline CDR1 is SGHRS and CDR2 is YFSETQ. This CDR3 is 16 amino acids long. With V trimmed by 4 bases and J by 4 bases, 8 bases remained unmatched. CDR3 coding DNA: TGCGCCAGCAGCAAACTAACTAGCGGGGGCTCAGATACGCAGTATTTT. This codes for CASSKLTSGGSDTQYF.

The rearrangement joins TRBV7-9 to TRBJ2-2, with 8 bases aligning to TRBD1. In germline, CDR1 is SEHNR, CDR2 FQNEAQ (reference sequence). The CDR3 extends over 14 amino acids. Trimming removed 5 bases from V and 6 bases from J; junction bases left unmatched: 5. The DNA of the CDR3 is TGTGCCAGCAGCCAGGGACAGGCGTCCGGGGAGCTGTTTTTT. Protein sequence: CASSQGQASGELFF.

This chain joins TRBV5-1 and TRBJ2-3; D remains unclear. Trimming removed 2 bases at V and 6 bases at J, with 10 bases between. CDR1 and CDR2 (germline): SGHRS, YFSETQ. This CDR3 is 13 amino acids long. CDR3 nucleotide sequence: TGCGCCAGCAGCTTTGTCGCCGGGGATACGCAGTATTTT. Its protein is CASSFVAGDTQYF.

The chain uses TRBV15 and TRBJ2-3, with 7 nucleotides matching TRBD1. J gave up 4 bases and V 2 bases, and 9 bases lay outside the gene matches. CDR3 size: 16 residues. Per germline, CDR1 LNHNV and CDR2 YYDKDF (reference sequence). The CDR3 loop is CATSRTGQNLPDTQYF. CDR3 nucleotides: TGTGCCACCAGCAGAACGGGACAGAACCTCCCAGATACGCAGTATTTT.

The chain carries TRBV28 and TRBJ2-7; a possible D gene is TRBD1 (5 bases). This CDR3 spans 13 amino acids. Germline V gene data show CDR1 as MDHEN and CDR2 as SYDVKM. Trimming removed 8 bases at V and 7 bases at J, with 18 bases between. CDR3 protein: CASQGRGMREQYF. In DNA, the CDR3 is TGTGCCAGCCAAGGAAGGGGAATGAGGGAGCAGTACTTC.

This chain uses TRBV2 with TRBJ1-6; 11 nucleotides line up with TRBD1. V lost 6 bases, J lost 10 bases, and 11 bases stayed unmatched. CDR3 length: 16 residues. The germline gives CDR1 SNHLY, CDR2 FYNNEI. This CDR3 is CASSPNRDRGSSPLHF. Here the CDR3 DNA reads TGTGCCAGCAGCCCCAACCGGGACAGGGGGTCATCACCCCTCCACTTT.

V is TRBV7-2 and J is TRBJ1-6; perhaps TRBD1 as D (6 bases). Germline V gene sequence: CDR1 SGHTA, CDR2 FQGNSA. Between the trimmed V and J ends, which lost 1 base and 10 bases, there was a span of 17 bases. This CDR3 has 16 amino acids. Written as DNA, the CDR3 is TGTGCCAGCAGCTTAGGGCCCCCAGGGGCAGAGTCACCCCTCCACTTT. Residues: CASSLGPPGAESPLHF.

The chain recombines TRBV28 with TRBJ1-1; possibly TRBD1 for D (5 bases). Germline assignment: CDR1 MDHEN and CDR2 SYDVKM. V was shortened by 6 bases and J by 1 base, with 9 bases between the two germline ends. This CDR3 has 13 residues. The DNA of the CDR3 is TGTGCCAGCAGGAGAAGGGGGAACACTGAAGCTTTCTTT. It codes for CASRRRGNTEAFF.

The chain links TRBV7-2 to TRBJ2-7; 7 bases match TRBD1. After removal of 5 bases from V and 0 bases from J, the junction contained 4 bases not matched to a gene. The CDR3 loop spans 14 amino acids. Germline CDR1 SGHTA, CDR2 FQGNSA. The CDR3 sequence: CASSQQGNSYEQYF. Here the CDR3 DNA reads TGTGCCAGCAGCCAACAGGGGAACTCCTACGAGCAGTACTTC.

The chain joins TRBV7-9 to TRBJ2-1; 12 nucleotides line up with TRBD2. CDR3 size: 18 residues. The germline V gene encodes CDR1 SEHNR and CDR2 FQNEAQ (reference sequence). The V gene end was trimmed by 1 base and the J gene end by 7 bases; junction bases not matched to a gene: 11. Here the CDR3 DNA reads TGTGCCAGCAGCTTAGAGCTCCTAGCGGGGGGGAATGGAAATGAGCAGTTCTTC. It codes for CASSLELLAGGNGNEQFF.

The chain is built from TRBV18 and TRBJ1-5, with D possibly TRBD1 on 6 matching bases. The germline gives CDR1 KGHSH, CDR2 LQKENI. V shed 1 base and J shed 5 bases, with 15 bases lying between them. The CDR3 is 16 amino acids. The CDR3 nucleotides read TGTGCCAGCTCACCACTAGCAGGGGCGAGATATCAGCCCCAGCATTTT. This codes for CASSPLAGARYQPQHF.

The V call is TRBV19, the J call TRBJ2-3, with D tentatively TRBD2 (6 bases). CDR3 size: 15 residues. Germline CDR1 LNHDA, CDR2 SQIVND (reference sequence). Trimming left V 3 bases short and J 2 bases short, with 12 bases between. The CDR3 is CASSMVRGPTDTQYF. The CDR3 DNA reads TGTGCCAGTAGTATGGTGCGGGGTCCCACAGATACGCAGTATTTT.

This clone was recorded a few times. V usage is TRBV11-2 and J usage is TRBJ1-2; D is uncertain. Germline lookup yields CDR1 SGHAT and CDR2 FQNNGV. CDR3 size: 12 residues. V shed 6 bases and J shed 3 bases, with 8 bases lying between them. CDR3 nucleotide sequence: TGTGCCAGCAGGCGGAGAGACTATGGCTACACCTTC. Residues: CASRRRDYGYTF.